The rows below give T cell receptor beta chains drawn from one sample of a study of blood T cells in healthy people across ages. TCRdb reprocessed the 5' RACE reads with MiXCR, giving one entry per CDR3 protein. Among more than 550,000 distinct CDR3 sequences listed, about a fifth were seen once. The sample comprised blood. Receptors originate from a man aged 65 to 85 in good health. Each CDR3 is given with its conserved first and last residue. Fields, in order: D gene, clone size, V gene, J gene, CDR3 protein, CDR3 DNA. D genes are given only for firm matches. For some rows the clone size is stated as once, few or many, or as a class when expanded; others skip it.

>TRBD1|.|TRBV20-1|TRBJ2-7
CSVLGQGFHEQYF
TGCAGTGTTCTAGGACAGGGGTTCCACGAGCAGTACTTC
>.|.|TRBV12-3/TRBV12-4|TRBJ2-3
CASSFLGYTQYF
TGTGCCAGCAGTTTTCTCGGTTATACGCAGTATTTT
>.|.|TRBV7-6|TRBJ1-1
CASSPSTVIGTEAFF
TGTGCCAGCAGCCCCTCGACAGTAATCGGGACTGAAGCTTTCTTT
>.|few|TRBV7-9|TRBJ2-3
CASSLVQSGHDTQYF
TGTGCCAGCAGCTTAGTTCAGAGCGGTCACGATACGCAGTATTTT
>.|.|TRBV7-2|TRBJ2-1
CASRGDGNEQFF
TGTGCCAGCAGGGGGGACGGCAATGAGCAGTTCTTC
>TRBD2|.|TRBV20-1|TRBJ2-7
CSVPRVAGSSYEQYF
TGCAGTGTCCCCCGGGTAGCGGGGAGCTCCTACGAGCAGTACTTC
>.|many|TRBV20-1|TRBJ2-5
CSAQTDYQETQYF
TGCAGTGCACAGACGGACTACCAAGAGACCCAGTACTTC
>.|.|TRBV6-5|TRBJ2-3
CASSQLGGLDTQYF
TGTGCCAGCAGTCAACTAGGGGGGCTGGATACGCAGTATTTT
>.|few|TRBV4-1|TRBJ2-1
CASSQDGPGSGRYNEQFF
TGCGCCAGCAGCCAAGACGGCCCTGGTAGCGGTCGATACAATGAGCAGTTCTTC
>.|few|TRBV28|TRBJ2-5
CASNYRDQETQYF
TGTGCCAGCAACTACAGGGACCAAGAGACCCAGTACTTC
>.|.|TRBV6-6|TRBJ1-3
CASTEFRGEAGNTIYF
TGTGCCAGCACCGAATTCAGGGGAGAAGCTGGAAACACCATATATTTT
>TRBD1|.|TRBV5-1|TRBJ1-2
CASSYRDRSSGYTF
TGCGCCAGCAGCTACCGGGACAGATCATCGGGCTACACCTTC
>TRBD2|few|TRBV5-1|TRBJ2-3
CASSSLSGSGPDTQYF
TGCGCCAGCAGCTCCCTTAGCGGGAGCGGGCCAGATACGCAGTATTTT
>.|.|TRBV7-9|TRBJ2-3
CASSSIGGITLTDTQYF
TGTGCCAGCAGCTCCATTGGGGGGATCACCCTCACAGATACGCAGTATTTT
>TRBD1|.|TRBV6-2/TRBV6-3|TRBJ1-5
CASSPLPGQNLEPQHF
TGTGCCAGCAGCCCGCTCCCGGGACAGAATCTTGAGCCCCAGCATTTT
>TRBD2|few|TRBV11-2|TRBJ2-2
CASSSRLAGGGGELFF
TGTGCCAGCAGCTCCCGACTAGCGGGAGGGGGCGGGGAGCTGTTTTTT
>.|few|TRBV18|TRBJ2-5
CASSPTTFQETQYF
TGTGCCAGCTCACCCACGACATTCCAAGAGACCCAGTACTTC
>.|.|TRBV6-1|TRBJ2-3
CASSIKEGHTTDTQYF
TGTGCCAGCAGTATAAAGGAGGGACACACCACAGATACGCAGTATTTT
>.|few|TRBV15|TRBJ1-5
CATKAIEGNQPQHF
TGTGCCACCAAGGCGATCGAGGGCAATCAGCCCCAGCATTTT
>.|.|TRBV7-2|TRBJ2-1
CASSYARWASGRGNEQFF
TGTGCCAGCAGTTATGCTAGGTGGGCCAGTGGGAGGGGGAATGAGCAGTTCTTC
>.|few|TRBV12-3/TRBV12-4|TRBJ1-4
CASSLYQGGEKLFF
TGTGCCAGCAGTTTATACCAGGGTGGTGAAAAACTGTTTTTT
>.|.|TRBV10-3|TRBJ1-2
CAISESIGVTNYGYTF
TGTGCCATCAGTGAGTCGATCGGGGTAACTAACTATGGCTACACCTTC
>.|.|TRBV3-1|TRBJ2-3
CASSPRTPTDTQYF
TGTGCCAGCAGCCCCCGGACCCCCACAGATACGCAGTATTTT
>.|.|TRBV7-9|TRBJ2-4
CASSMDWENIQYF
TGTGCCAGCAGCATGGACTGGGAAAACATTCAGTACTTC
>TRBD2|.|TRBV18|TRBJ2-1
CASSSGGDEQFF
TGTGCCAGCTCATCGGGGGGGGATGAGCAGTTCTTC
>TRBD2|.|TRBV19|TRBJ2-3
CASRNAGGPDTQYF
TGTGCCAGTAGAAATGCGGGAGGGCCGGATACGCAGTATTTT
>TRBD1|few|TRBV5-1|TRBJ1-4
CASSPEGQGAATNEKLFF
TGCGCCAGCAGCCCGGAGGGACAGGGGGCCGCAACTAATGAAAAACTGTTTTTT
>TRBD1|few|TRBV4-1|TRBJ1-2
CASSRDEQGGYGYTF
TGCGCCAGCAGCCGGGACGAACAGGGGGGGTATGGCTACACCTTC
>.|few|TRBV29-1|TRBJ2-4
CSVAENIQYF
TGCAGCGTGGCAGAAAACATTCAGTACTTC
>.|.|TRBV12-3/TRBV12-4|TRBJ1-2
CASSLMGASGYTF
TGTGCCAGCAGTTTAATGGGGGCGAGCGGCTACACCTTC
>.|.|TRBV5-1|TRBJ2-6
CASSRDGRGPSGANVLIF
TGCGCCAGCAGCCGGGACGGGCGGGGCCCCTCTGGGGCCAACGTCCTGATTTTC
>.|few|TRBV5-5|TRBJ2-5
CASSVGGGGQETQYF
TGTGCCAGCAGCGTGGGGGGCGGAGGGCAAGAGACCCAGTACTTC
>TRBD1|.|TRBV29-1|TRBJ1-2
CSAWTGGGYGYTF
TGCAGCGCCTGGACAGGGGGCGGCTATGGCTACACCTTC
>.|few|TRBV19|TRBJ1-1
CASSIEKRPRATEAFF
TGTGCCAGTAGTATAGAAAAGCGACCCAGGGCCACTGAAGCTTTCTTT
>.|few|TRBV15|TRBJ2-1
CATSSQGPNEQFF
TGTGCCACCAGCAGTCAGGGACCCAATGAGCAGTTCTTC
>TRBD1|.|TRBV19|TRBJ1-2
CASSPRTGFSNVYGHTF
TGTGCCAGTAGTCCCCGGACAGGCTTCTCTAATGTGTATGGCCACACCTTC
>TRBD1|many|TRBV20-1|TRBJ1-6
CSASSVQGAYSPLHF
TGCAGTGCTAGTTCGGTCCAGGGGGCCTATTCACCCCTCCACTTT
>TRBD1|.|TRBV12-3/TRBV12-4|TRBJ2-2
CASSLTTGTGSTGELFF
TGTGCCAGCAGTTTAACCACCGGGACAGGATCCACCGGGGAGCTGTTTTTT
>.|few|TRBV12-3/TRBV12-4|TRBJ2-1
CASSLEYQQFF
TGTGCCAGCAGTTTAGAGTATCAGCAGTTCTTC
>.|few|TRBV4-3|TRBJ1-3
CASSQWWGNTIYF
TGCGCCAGCAGCCAATGGTGGGGAAACACCATATATTTT
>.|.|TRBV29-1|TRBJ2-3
CSFRSLTQYF
TGCAGCTTTAGGTCCCTGACGCAGTATTTT
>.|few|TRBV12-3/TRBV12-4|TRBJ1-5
CASSTQTNVGGPQHF
TGTGCCAGCAGTACCCAGACAAACGTCGGTGGGCCCCAGCATTTT
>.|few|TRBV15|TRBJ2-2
CATSRDQGTGELFF
TGTGCCACCAGCAGAGATCAGGGGACCGGGGAGCTGTTTTTT